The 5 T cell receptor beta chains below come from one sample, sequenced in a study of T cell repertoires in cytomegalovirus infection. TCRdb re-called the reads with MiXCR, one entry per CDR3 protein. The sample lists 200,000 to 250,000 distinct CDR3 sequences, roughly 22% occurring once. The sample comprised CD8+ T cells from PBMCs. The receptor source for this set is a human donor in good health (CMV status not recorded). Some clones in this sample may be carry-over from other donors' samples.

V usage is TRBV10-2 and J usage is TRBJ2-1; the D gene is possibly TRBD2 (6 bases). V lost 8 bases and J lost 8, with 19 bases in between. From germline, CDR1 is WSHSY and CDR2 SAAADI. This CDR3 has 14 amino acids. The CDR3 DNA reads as TGCGCCAGCGCGTATGGCGGGGCCGTCGATGAGCAGTTCTTC. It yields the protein CASAYGGAVDEQFF.

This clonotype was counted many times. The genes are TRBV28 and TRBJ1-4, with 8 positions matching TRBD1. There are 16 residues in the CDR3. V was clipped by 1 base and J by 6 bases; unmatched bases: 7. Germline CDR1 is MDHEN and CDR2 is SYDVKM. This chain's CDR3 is CASSLSLTGADEKLFF. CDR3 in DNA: TGTGCCAGCAGTTTATCTCTGACAGGGGCGGATGAAAAACTGTTTTTT.

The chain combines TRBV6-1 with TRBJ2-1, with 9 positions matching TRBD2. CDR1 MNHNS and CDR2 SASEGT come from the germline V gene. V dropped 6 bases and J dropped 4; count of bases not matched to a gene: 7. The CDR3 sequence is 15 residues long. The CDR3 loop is CASSRLSGGYNEQFF. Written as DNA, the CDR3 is TGTGCCAGCAGCAGACTGAGCGGGGGGTACAATGAGCAGTTCTTC.

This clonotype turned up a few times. The CDR3 loop reads CASRIDGNEQFF. CDR3 DNA sequence: TGTGCCAGCAGAATAGACGGGAATGAGCAGTTCTTC. The J gene is TRBJ2-1, the V gene TRBV12-3 or TRBV12-4; no clear D gene. The CDR3 has 12 amino acids. The V gene lost 6 bases and the J gene lost 7 bases, with 10 bases spanning the gap.

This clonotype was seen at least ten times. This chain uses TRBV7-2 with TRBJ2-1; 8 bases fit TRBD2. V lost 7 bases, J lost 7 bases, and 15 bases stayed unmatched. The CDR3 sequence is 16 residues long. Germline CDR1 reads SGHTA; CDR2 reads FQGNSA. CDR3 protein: CASTPLGGVRENEQFF. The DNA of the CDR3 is TGTGCCAGCACCCCTCTCGGGGGGGTCAGAGAAAATGAGCAGTTCTTC.